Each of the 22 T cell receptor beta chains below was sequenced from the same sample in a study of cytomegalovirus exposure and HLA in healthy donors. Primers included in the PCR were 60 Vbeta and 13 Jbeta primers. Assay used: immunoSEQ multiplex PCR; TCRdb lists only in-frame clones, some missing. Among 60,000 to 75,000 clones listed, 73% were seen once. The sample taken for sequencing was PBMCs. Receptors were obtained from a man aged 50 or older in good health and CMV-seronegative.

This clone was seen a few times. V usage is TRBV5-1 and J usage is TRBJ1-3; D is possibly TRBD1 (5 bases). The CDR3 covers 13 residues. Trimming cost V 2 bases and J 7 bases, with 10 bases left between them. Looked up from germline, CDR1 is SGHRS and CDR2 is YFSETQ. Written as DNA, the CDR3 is TGCGCCAGCAGCTTAGGGGAGGGTAACACCATATATTTT. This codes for CASSLGEGNTIYF.

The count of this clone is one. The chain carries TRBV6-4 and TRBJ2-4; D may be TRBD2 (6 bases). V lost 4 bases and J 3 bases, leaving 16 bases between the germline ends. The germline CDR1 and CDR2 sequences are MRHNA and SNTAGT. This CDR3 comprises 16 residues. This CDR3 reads CASSGGVPDHKNIQYF. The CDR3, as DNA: TGTGCCAGCAGTGGGGGGGTCCCGGACCACAAAAACATTCAGTACTTC.

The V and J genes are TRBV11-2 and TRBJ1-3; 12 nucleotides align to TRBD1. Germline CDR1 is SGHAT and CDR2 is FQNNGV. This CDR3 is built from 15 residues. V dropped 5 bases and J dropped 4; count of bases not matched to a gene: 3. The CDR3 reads CASSAGTGGGNTIYF. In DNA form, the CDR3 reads TGTGCCAGCAGCGCCGGGACAGGGGGCGGAAACACCATATATTTT.

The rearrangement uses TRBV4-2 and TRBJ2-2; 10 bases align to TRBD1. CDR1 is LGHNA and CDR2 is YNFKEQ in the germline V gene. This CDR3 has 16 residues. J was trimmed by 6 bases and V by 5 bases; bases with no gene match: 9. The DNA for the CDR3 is TGTGCCAGCAGCGGCCCGACAGGGGGCATCGCCGGGGAGCTGTTTTTT. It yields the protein CASSGPTGGIAGELFF.

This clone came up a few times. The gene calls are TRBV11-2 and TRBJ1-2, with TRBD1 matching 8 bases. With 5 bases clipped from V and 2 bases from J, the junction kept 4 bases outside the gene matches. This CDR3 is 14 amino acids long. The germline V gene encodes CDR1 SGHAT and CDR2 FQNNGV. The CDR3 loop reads CASSRTGQNYGYTF. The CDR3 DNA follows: TGTGCCAGCAGCCGGACAGGGCAGAACTATGGCTACACCTTC.

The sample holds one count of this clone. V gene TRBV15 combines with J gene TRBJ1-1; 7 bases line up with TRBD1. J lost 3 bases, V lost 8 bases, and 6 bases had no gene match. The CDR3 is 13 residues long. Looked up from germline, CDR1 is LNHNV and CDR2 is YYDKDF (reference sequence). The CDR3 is CATAGGWYTEAFF. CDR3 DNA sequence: TGTGCCACCGCAGGGGGGTGGTACACTGAAGCTTTCTTT.

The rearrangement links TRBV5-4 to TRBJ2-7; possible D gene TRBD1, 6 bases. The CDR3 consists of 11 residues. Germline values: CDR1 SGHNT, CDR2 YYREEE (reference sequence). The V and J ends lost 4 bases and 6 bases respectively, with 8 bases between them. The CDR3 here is CASSLGAEQYF. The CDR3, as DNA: TGTGCCAGCAGCCTGGGGGCCGAGCAGTACTTC.

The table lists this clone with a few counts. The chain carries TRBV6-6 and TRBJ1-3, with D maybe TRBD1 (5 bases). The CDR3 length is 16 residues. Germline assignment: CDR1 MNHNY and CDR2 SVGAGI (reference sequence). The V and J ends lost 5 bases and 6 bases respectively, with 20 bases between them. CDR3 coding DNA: TGTGCCAGCAGTGACTTTACTCCGGGACTCCAAAACACCATATATTTT. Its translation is CASSDFTPGLQNTIYF.

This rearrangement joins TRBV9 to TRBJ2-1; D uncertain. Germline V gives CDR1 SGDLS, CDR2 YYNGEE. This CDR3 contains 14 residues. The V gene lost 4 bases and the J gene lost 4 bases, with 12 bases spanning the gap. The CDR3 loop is CASSPSGGYNEQFF. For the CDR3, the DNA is TGTGCCAGCAGCCCCTCGGGTGGATACAATGAGCAGTTCTTC.

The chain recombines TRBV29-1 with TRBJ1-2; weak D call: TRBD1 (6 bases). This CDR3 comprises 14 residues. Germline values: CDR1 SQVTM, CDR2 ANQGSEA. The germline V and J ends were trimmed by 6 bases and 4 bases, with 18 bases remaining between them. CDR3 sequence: CSVNYRVGSYGYTF. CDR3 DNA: TGCAGCGTAAATTACAGGGTAGGTAGCTATGGCTACACCTTC.

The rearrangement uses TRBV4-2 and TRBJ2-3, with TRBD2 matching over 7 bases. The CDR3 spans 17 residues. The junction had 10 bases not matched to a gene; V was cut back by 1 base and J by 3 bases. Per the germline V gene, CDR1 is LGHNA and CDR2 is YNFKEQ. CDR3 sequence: CASSQVRAVLATDTQYF. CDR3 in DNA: TGTGCCAGCAGCCAAGTACGGGCGGTACTAGCGACAGATACGCAGTATTTT.

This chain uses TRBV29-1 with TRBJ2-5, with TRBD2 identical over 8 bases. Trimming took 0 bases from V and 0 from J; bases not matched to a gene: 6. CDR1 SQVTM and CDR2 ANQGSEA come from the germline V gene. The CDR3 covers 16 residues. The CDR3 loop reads CSVEDRGGPYQETQYF. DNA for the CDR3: TGCAGCGTTGAAGATCGGGGGGGTCCTTACCAAGAGACCCAGTACTTC.

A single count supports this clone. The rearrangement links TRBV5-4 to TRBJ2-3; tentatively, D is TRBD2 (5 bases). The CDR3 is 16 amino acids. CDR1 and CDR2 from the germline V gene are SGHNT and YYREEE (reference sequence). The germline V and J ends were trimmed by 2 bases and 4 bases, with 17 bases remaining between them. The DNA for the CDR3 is TGTGCCAGCAGCTTCGGAGGTTTTACGGTCGCAGATACGCAGTATTTT. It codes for CASSFGGFTVADTQYF.

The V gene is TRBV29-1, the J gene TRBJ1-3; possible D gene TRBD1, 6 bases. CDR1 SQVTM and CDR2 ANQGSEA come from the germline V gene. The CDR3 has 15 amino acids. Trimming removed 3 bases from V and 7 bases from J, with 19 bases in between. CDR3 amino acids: CSVEKGQGYGNTIYF. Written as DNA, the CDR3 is TGCAGCGTTGAGAAGGGGCAGGGGTACGGGAACACCATATATTTT.

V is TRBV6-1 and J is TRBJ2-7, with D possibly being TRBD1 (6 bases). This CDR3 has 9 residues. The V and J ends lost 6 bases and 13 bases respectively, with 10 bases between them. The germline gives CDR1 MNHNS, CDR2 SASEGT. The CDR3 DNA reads TGTGCCAGCAGGGACAGCACATACTTC. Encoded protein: CASRDSTYF.

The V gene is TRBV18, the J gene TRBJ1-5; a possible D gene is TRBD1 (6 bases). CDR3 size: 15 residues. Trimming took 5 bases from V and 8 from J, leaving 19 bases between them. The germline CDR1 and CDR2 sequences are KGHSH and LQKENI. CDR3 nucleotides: TGTGCCAGCTCAGCATCGCTGGGGGCAGTGGAGCCCCAGCATTTT. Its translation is CASSASLGAVEPQHF.

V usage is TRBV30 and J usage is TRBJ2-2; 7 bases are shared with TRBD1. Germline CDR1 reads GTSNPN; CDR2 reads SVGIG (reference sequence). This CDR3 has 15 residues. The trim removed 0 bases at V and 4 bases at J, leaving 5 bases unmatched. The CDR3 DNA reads TGTGCCTGGAGTGTGAGAGGGGGCGGCACCGGGGAGCTGTTTTTT. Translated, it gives CAWSVRGGGTGELFF. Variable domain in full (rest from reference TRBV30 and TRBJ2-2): SQTIHQWPATLVQPVGSPLSLECTVEGTSNPNLYWYRQAAGRGLQLLFYSVGIGQISSEVPQNLSASRPQDRQFILSSKKLLLSDSGFYLCAWSVRGGGTGELFFGEGSRLTVL.

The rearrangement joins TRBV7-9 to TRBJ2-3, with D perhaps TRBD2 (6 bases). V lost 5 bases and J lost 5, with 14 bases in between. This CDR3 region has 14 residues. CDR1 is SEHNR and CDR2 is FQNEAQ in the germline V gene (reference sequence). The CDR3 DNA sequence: TGTGCCAGCAGCCAACGGGGGTATCAAGATACGCAGTATTTT. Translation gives CASSQRGYQDTQYF.

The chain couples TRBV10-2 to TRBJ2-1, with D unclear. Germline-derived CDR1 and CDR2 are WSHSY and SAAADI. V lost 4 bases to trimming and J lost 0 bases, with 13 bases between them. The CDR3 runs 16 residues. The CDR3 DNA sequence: TGCGCCAGCAGTGTCCCGCCAGCTAGCTCCTACAATGAGCAGTTCTTC. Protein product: CASSVPPASSYNEQFF.

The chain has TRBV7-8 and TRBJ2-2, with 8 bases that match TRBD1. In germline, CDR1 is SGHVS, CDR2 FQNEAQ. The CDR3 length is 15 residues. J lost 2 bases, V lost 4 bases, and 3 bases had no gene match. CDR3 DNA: TGTGCCAGCAGCTGGACAGGGATAAACACCGGGGAGCTGTTTTTT. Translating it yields CASSWTGINTGELFF.

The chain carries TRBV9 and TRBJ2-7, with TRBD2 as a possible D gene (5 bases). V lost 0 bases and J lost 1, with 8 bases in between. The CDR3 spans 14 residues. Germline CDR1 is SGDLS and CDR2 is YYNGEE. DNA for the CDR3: TGTGCCAGCAGCGTAGTCGGGGATTCCTACGAGCAGTACTTC. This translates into CASSVVGDSYEQYF.

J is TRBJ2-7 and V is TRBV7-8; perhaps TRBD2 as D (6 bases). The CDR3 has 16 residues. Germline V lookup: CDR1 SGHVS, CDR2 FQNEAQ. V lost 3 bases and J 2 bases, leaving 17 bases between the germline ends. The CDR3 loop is CASSFSRGTTAYEQYF. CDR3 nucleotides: TGTGCCAGCAGCTTTTCACGCGGGACGACGGCCTACGAGCAGTACTTC.